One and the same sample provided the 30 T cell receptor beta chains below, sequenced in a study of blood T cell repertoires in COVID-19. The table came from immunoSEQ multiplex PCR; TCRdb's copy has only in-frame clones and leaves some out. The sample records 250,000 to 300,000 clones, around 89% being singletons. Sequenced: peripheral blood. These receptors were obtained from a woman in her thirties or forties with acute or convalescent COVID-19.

In DNA form, the CDR3 reads TGTGCCAGCAGCTCCGGACTAGCGGGGGTTAACACCGGGGAGCTGTTTTTT. This gives the protein CASSSGLAGVNTGELFF. The J gene is TRBJ2-2, the V gene TRBV5-6; 13 positions match TRBD2. The V gene's germline CDR1 is SGHDT and CDR2 YYEEEE. This CDR3 comprises 17 residues. The trim removed 3 bases at V and 2 bases at J, leaving 4 bases unmatched.

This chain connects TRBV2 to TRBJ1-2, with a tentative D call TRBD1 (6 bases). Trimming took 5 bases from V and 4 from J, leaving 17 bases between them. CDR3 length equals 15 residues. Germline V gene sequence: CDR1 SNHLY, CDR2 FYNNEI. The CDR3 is CASSRQGPNSYGYTF. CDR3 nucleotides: TGTGCCAGCAGTCGGCAGGGGCCCAACAGCTATGGCTACACCTTC.

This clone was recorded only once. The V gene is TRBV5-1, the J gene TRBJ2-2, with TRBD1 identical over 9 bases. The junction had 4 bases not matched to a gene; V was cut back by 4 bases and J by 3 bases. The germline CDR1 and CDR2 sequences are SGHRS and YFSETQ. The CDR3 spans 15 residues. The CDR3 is CASSQDRGDTGELFF. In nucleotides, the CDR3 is TGCGCCAGCAGCCAGGACAGGGGAGACACCGGGGAGCTGTTTTTT. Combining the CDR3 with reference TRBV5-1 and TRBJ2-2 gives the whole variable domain KAGVTQTPRYLIKTRGQQVTLSCSPISGHRSVSWYQQTPGQGLQFLFEYFSETQRNKGNFPGRFSGRQFSNSRSEMNVSTLELGDSALYLCASSQDRGDTGELFFGEGSRLTVL.

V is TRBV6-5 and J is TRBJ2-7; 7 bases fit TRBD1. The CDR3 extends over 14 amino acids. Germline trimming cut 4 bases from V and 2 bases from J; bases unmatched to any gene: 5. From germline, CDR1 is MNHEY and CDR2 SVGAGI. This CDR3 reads CASSSTGVPYEQYV. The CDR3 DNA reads TGTGCCAGCAGTTCCACAGGGGTTCCCTACGAGCAGTACGTC.

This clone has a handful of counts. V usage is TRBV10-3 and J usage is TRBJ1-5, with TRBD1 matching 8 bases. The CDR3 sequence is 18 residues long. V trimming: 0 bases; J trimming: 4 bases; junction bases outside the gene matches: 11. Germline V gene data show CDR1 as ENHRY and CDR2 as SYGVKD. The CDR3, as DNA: TGTGCCATCAGTGAGTCTCGCCAGGGGGCGCGGAGAAATCAGCCCCAGCATTTT. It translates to CAISESRQGARRNQPQHF.

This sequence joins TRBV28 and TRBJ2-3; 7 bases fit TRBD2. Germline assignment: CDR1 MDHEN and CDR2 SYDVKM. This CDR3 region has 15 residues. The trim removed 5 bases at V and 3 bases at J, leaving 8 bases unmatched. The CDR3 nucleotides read TGTGCCAGCAGTCAACTTGGGGGGGGGACAGATACGCAGTATTTT. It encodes CASSQLGGGTDTQYF.

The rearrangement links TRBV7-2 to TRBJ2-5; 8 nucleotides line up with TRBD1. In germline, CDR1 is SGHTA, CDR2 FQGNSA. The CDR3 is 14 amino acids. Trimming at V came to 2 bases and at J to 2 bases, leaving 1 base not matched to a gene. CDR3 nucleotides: TGTGCCAGCAGCTTACACAGGGGGCAAGAGACCCAGTACTTC. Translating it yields CASSLHRGQETQYF.

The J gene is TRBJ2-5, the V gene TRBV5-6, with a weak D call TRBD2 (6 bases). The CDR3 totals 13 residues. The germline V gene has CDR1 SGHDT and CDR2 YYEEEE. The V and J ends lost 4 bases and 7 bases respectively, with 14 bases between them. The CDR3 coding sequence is TGTGCCAGCAGCGATGGGACTGTTCGGACCCAGTACTTC. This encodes CASSDGTVRTQYF.

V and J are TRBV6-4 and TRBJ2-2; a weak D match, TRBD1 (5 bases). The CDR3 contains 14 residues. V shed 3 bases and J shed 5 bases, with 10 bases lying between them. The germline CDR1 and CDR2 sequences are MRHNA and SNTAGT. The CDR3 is CASSETASTGELFF. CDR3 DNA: TGTGCCAGCAGTGAGACAGCCTCGACCGGGGAGCTGTTTTTT.

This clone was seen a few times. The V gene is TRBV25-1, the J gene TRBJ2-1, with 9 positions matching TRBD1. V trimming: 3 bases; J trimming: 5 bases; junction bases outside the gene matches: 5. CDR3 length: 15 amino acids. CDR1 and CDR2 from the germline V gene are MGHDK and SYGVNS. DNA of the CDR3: TGTGCCAGCAGTGAGTACAGGGGGCAAAACAATGAGCAGTTCTTC. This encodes CASSEYRGQNNEQFF.

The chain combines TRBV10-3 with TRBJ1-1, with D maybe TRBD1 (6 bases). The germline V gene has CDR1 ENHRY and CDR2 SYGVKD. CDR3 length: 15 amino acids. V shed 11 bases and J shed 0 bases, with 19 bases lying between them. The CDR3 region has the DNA TGTGCCGTCAACCGAGAGAGGGGGATGAACACTGAAGCTTTCTTT. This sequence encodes CAVNRERGMNTEAFF.

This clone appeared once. The CDR3: CASSPNDPPTGANYGYTF. The DNA of the CDR3 is TGTGCCAGCAGCCCTAATGACCCGCCGACAGGGGCTAACTATGGCTACACCTTC. The V and J genes are TRBV7-9 and TRBJ1-2, with 8 bases fitting TRBD1. V lost 5 bases to trimming and J lost 0 bases; unmatched junction nucleotides: 14. Germline V gives CDR1 SEHNR, CDR2 FQNEAQ (reference sequence). This CDR3 contains 18 residues.

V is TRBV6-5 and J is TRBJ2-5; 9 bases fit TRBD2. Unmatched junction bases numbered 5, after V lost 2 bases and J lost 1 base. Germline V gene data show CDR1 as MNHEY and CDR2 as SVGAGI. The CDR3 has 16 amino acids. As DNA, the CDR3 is TGTGCCAGCAGTTACGGGACTAGCTTGACCCAAGAGACCCAGTACTTC. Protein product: CASSYGTSLTQETQYF.

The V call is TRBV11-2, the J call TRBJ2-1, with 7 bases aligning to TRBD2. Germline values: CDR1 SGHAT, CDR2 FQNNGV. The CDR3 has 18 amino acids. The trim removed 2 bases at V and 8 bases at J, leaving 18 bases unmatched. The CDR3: CASSLSASGNPTFDEQFF. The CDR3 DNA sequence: TGTGCCAGCAGCTTATCAGCTAGCGGTAACCCTACTTTTGATGAGCAGTTCTTC.

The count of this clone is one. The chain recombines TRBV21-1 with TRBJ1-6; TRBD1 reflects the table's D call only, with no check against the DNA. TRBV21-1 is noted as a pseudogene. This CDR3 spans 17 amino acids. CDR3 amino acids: CASSNFPGGEDGSPLHF. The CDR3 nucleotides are TGTGCCAGCAGCAACTTTCCAGGGGGCGAGGATGGTTCACCCCTCCACTTT.

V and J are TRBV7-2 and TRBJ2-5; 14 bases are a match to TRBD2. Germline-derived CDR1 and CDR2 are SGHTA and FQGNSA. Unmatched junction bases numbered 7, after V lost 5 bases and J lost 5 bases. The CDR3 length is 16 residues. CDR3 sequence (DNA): TGTGCCAGCAGCCCGCGACTAGCGGGGGGGCGTGAGACCCAGTACTTC. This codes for CASSPRLAGGRETQYF.

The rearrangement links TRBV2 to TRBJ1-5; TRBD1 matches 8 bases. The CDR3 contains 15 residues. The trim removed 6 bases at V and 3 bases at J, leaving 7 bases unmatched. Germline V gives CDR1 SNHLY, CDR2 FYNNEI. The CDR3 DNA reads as TGTGCCAGCAGGGACAGGGTGCGTAACAATCAGCCCCAGCATTTT. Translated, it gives CASRDRVRNNQPQHF.

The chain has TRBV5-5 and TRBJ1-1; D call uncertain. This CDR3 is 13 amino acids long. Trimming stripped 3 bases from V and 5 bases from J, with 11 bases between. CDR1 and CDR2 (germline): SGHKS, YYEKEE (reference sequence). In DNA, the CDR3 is TGTGCCAGCAGCTGGGAGGGCAATACTGAAGCTTTCTTT. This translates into CASSWEGNTEAFF. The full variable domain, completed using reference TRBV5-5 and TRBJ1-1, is DAGVTQSPTHLIKTRGQQVTLRCSPISGHKSVSWYQQVLGQGPQFIFQYYEKEERGRGNFPDRFSARQFPNYSSELNVNALLLGDSALYLCASSWEGNTEAFFGQGTRLTVV.

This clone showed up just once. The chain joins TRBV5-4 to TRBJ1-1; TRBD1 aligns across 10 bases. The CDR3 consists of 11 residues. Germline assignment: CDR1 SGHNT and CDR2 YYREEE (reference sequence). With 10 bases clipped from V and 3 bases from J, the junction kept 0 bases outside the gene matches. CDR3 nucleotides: TGTGCCGGACAGGGGGACACTGAAGCTTTCTTT. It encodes CAGQGDTEAFF.

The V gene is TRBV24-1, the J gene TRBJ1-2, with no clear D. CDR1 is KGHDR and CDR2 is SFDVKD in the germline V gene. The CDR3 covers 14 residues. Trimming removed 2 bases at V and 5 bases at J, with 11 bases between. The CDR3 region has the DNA TGTGCCACCAGTGATTCTGGCATCCTTTATGGCTACACCTTC. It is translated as CATSDSGILYGYTF.

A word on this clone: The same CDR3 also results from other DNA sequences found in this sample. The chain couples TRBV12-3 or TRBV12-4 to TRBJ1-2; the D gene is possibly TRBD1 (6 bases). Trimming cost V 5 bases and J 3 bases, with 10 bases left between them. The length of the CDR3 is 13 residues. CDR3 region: CASSGQGYYGYTF. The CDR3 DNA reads TGTGCCAGCAGTGGGCAGGGGTACTATGGCTACACCTTC.

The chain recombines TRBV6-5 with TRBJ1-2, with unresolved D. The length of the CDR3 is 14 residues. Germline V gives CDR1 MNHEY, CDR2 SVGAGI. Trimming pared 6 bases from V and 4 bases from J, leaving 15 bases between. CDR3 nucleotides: TGTGCCAGCAGGGAGATTGGAGGGTCCTATGGCTACACCTTC. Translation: CASREIGGSYGYTF.

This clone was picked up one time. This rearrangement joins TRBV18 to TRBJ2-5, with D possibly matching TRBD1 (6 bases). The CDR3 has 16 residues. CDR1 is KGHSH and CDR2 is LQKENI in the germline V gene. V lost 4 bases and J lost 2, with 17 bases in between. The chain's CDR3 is CASSLIQGSSQETQYF. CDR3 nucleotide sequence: TGTGCCAGCTCACTCATTCAGGGGTCCTCGCAAGAGACCCAGTACTTC.

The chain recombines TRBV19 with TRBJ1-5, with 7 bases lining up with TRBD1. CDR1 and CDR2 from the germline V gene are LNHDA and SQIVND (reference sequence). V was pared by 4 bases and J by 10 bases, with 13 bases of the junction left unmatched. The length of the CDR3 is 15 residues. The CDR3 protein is CASSRDRPPNYPQHF. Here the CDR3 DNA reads TGTGCCAGTAGTAGGGACAGACCCCCCAATTACCCCCAGCATTTT.

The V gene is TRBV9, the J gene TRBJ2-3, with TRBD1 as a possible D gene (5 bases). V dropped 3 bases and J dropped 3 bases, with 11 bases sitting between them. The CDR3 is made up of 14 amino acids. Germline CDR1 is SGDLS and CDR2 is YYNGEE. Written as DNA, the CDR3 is TGTGCCAGCAGCGGCCCAGGGTCGACAGATACGCAGTATTTT. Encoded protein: CASSGPGSTDTQYF.

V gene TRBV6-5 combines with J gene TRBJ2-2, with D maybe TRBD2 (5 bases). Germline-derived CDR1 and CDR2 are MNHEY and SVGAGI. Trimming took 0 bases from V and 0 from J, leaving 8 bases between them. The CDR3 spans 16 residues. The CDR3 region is CASSYSRTPNTGELFF. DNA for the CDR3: TGTGCCAGCAGTTACTCGAGGACTCCGAACACCGGGGAGCTGTTTTTT.

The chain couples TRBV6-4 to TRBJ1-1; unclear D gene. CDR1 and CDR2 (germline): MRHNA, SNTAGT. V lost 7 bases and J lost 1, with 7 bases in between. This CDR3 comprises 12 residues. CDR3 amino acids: CASMSGNTEAFF. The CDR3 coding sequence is TGTGCCAGCATGAGTGGGAACACTGAAGCTTTCTTT.

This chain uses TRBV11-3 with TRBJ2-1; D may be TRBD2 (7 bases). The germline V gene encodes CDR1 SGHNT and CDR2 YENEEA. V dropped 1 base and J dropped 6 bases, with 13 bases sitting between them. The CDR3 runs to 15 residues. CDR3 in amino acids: CASSLGGGGSNEQFF. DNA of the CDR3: TGTGCCAGCAGCTTAGGCGGCGGGGGCTCCAATGAGCAGTTCTTC.

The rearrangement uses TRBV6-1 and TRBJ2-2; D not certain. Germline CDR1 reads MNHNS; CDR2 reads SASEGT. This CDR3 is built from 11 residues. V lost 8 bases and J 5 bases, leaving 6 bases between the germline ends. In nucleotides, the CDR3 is TGTGCCAGCCCCCAGACCGGGGAGCTGTTTTTT. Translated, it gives CASPQTGELFF.

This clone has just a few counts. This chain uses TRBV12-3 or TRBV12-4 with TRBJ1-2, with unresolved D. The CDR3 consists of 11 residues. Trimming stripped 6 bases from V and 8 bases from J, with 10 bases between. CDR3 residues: CASRRSGGYTF. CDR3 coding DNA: TGTGCCAGCAGGCGATCCGGGGGCTACACCTTC.